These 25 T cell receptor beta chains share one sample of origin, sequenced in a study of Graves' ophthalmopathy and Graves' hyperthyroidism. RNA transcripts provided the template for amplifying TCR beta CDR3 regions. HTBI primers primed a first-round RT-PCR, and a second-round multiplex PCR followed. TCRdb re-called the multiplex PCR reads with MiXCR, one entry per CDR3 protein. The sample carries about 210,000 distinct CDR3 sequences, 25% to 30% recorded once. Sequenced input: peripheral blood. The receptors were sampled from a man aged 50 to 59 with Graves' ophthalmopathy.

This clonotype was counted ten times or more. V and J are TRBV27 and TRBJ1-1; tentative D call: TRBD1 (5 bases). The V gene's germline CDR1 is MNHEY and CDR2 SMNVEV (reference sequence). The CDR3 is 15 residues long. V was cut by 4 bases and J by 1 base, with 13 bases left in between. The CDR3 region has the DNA TGTGCCAGCAGTTGGCACAGGTCAAAGAACACTGAAGCTTTCTTT. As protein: CASSWHRSKNTEAFF.

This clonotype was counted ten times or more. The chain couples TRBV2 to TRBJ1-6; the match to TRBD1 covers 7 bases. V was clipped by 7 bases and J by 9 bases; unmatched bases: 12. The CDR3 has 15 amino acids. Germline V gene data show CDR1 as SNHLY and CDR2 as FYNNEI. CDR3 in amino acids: CASNPGGDSFSPLHF. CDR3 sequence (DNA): TGTGCCAGCAACCCCGGGGGGGACAGTTTTTCACCCCTCCACTTT.

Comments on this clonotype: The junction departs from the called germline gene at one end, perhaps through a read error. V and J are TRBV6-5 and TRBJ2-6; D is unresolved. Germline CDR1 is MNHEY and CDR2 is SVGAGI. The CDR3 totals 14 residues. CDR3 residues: CAGSYSPGANVLTF. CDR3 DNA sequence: TGTGCCGGCAGTTACTCCCCTGGGGCCAACGTCCTGACTTTC.

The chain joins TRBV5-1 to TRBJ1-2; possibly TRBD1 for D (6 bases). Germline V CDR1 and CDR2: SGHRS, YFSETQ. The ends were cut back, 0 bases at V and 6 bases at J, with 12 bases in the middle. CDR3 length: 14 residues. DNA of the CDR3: TGCGCCAGCAGCTTGGACAGGGAGGTAGATGGCTACACCTTC. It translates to CASSLDREVDGYTF.

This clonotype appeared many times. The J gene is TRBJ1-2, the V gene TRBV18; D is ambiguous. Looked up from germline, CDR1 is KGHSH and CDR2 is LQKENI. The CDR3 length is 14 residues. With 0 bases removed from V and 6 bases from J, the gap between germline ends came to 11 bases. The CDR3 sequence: CASSPPGRSNGYTF. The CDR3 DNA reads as TGTGCCAGCTCACCACCGGGCAGATCCAATGGCTACACCTTC.

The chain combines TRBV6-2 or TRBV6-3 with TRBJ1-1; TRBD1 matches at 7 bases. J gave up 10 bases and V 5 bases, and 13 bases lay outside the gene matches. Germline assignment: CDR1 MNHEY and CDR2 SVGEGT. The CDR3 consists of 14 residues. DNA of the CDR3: TGTGCCAGCAGTGCTCGACAGGGCTCAGCTCGAGCTTTCTTT. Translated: CASSARQGSARAFF.

CDR3 nucleotide sequence: TGTGCCAGCAGTTACCACCCGGGGGGCTATGAAGCTTTCTTT. Translated: CASSYHPGGYEAFF. The genes are TRBV6-2 or TRBV6-3 and TRBJ1-1, with D perhaps TRBD1 (6 bases). Germline assignment: CDR1 MNHEY and CDR2 SVGEGT. This CDR3 has 14 amino acids. The V end was cut by 2 bases, the J end by 7 bases, with 14 bases between.

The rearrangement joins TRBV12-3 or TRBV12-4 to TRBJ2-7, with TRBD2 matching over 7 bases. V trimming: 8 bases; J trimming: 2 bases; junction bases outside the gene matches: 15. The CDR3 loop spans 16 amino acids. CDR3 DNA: TGTGCCAGCGGTTCCCCGCGGGCTAGCGGTGCCTACGAGCAGTACTTC. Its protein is CASGSPRASGAYEQYF.

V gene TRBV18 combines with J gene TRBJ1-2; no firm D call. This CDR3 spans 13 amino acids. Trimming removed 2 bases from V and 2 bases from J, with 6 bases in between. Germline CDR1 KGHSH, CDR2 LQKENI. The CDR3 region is CASSPVENYGYTF. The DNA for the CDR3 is TGTGCCAGCTCACCAGTTGAGAACTATGGCTACACCTTC.

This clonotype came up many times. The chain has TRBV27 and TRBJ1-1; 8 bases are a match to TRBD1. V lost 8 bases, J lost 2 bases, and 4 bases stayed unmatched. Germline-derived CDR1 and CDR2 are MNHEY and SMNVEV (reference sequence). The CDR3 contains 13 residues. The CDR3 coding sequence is TGTGCCAGCTCGGACAGGGAAAACACTGAAGCTTTCTTT. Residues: CASSDRENTEAFF.

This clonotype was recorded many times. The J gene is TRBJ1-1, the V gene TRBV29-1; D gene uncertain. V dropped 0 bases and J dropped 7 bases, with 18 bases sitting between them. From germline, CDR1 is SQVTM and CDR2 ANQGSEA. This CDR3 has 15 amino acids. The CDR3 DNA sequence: TGCAGCGTTGAAGATTATTTTGCGCCCCCCGGTGAAGCTTTCTTT. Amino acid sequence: CSVEDYFAPPGEAFF.

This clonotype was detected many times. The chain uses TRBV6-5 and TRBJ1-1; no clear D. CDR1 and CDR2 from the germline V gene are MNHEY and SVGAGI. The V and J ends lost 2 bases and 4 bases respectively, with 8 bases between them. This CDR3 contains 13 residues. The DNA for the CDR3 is TGTGCCAGCAGTTACGCGGCAGGCACTGAAGCTTTCTTT. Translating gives CASSYAAGTEAFF.

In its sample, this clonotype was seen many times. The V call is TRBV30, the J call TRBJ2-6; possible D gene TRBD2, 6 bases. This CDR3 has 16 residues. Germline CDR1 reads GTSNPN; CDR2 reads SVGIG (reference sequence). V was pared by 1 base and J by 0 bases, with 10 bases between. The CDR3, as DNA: TGTGCCTGGAGTGGGTTGGGGGGCTCTGGGGCCAACGTCCTGACTTTC. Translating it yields CAWSGLGGSGANVLTF.

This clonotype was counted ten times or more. The chain's CDR3 is CASSLYSGANTEAFF. The CDR3 coding sequence is TGTGCCAGCAGTTTATACTCAGGGGCTAACACTGAAGCTTTCTTT. The chain carries TRBV27 and TRBJ1-1, with D possibly matching TRBD1 (6 bases). The CDR3 is 15 amino acids. Germline values: CDR1 MNHEY, CDR2 SMNVEV (reference sequence). Trimming removed 1 base at V and 2 bases at J, with 11 bases between.

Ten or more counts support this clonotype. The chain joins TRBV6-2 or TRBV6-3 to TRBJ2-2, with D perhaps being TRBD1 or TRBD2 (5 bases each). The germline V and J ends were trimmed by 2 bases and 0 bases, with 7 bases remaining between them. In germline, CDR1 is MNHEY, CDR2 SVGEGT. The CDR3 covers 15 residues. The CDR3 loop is CASSYRGANTGELFF. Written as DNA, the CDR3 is TGTGCCAGCAGTTACCGAGGGGCGAACACCGGGGAGCTGTTTTTT.

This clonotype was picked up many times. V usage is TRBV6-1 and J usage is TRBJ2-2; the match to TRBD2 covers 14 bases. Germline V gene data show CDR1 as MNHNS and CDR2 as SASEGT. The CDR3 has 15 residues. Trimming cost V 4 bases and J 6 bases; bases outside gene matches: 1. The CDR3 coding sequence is TGTGCCAGCAGTGGACTAGCGGGAGGGCCCGGGGAGCTGTTTTTT. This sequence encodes CASSGLAGGPGELFF.

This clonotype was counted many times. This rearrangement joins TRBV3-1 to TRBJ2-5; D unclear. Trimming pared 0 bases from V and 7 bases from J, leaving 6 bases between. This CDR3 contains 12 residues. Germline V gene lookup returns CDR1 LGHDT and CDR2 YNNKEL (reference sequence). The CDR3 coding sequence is TGTGCCAGCAGCCAAGATACGCGGACCCAGTACTTC. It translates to CASSQDTRTQYF.

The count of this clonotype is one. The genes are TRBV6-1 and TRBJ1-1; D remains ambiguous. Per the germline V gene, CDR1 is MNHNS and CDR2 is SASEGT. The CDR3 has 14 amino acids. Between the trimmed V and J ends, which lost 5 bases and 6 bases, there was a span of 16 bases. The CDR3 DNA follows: TGTGCCAGCAGTAAGGCTCCCCCAGAGGCTGAAGCTTTCTTT. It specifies CASSKAPPEAEAFF.

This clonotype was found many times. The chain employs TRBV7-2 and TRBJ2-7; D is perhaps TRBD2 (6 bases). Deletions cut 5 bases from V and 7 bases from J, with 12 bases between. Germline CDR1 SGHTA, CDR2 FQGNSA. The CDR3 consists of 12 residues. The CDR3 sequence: CASSPTRPEQYF. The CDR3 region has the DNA TGTGCCAGCAGCCCGACTAGGCCGGAGCAGTACTTC.

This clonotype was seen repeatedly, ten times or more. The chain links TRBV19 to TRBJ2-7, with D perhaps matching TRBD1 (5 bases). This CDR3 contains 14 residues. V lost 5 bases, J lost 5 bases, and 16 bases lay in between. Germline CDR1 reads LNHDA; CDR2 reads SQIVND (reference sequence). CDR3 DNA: TGTGCCAGTAGTTCTTCTGGGGCTCCTCACGAGCAGTACTTC. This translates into CASSSSGAPHEQYF.

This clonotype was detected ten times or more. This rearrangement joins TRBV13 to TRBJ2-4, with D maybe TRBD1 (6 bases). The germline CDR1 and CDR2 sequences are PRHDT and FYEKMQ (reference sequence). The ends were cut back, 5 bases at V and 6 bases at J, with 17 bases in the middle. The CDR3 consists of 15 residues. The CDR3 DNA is TGTGCCAGCAGCCGAGTGGTTACAGGGAGAAACATTCAGTACTTC. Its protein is CASSRVVTGRNIQYF.

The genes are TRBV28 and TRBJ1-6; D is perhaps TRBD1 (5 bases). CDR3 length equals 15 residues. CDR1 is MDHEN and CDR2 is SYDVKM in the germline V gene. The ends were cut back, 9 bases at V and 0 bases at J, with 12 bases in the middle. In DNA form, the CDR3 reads TGTGCCAGTATACGGGGGAGCTCCTATAATTCACCCCTCCACTTT. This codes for CASIRGSSYNSPLHF.

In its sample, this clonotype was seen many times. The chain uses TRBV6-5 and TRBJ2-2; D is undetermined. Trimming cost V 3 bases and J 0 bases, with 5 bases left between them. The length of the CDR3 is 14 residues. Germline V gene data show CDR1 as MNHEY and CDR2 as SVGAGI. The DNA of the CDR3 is TGTGCCAGCAGTTATCCCGCGAACACCGGGGAGCTGTTTTTT. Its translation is CASSYPANTGELFF.

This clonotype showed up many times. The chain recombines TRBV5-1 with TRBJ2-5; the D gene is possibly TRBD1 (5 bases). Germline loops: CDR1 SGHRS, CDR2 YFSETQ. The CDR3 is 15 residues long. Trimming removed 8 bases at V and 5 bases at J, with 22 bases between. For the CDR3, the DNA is TGCGCCAGTCAACTTCCCCAGGGCATAGGGGAGACCCAGTACTTC. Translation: CASQLPQGIGETQYF.

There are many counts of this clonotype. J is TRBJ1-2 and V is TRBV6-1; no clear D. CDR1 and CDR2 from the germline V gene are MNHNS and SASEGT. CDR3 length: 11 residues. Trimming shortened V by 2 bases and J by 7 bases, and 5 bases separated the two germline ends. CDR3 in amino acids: CASSEMVGYTF. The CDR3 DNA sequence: TGTGCCAGCAGTGAAATGGTTGGCTACACCTTC.